Here is one TCR beta chain with its context. Its antigen is still unknown. No much larger clone is present one base from it, and per-base qualities are unavailable. This sample is part of a study of CD8 T cells in Susac syndrome (dated 2019 in TCRdb). About the study as a whole: Among the sequenced Susac syndrome patients, more than five had clinically active disease and about eight were in clinical remission. At blood withdrawal, Susac syndrome patients were either therapy-naive, taking corticosteroids (in some cases with IVIg as well), or taking IVIg alone. Whether CD8+ T cell activation and differentiation in Susac syndrome was antigen driven was tested using repertoire sequencing. The study compared CD8+ T cell repertoire clonality among 11 to 12 healthy donors, about 14 Susac syndrome patients and approximately 16 multiple sclerosis patients. Study-wide conclusions, independent of this receptor: The number of individuals in the TCR sequencing and HLA analysis was acknowledged as relatively small. Clonal expansion was seen in Susac syndrome CD8+ repertoires, peaking in CD8+ TEMRA cells and being greater in clinically active patients than in remitting ones. Over 15 and five Susac-specific public clones were found in the total CD8+ and CD8+ TEMRA repertoires, respectively.

RNA was extracted with the RNeasy kit and about 0.5 to 1 ug was reverse transcribed using random hexamers. TCR beta CDR3 regions were amplified with the immunoSEQ multiplex PCR assay covering 54 Vbeta and 13 Jbeta segments. PCR amplification bias was corrected using a synthetic template baseline for primer optimization and computational correction. Processing in the source paper ran as follows. Only productive sequences were kept, with reads annotated to V, D and J genes according to IMGT and analyzed in immunoSEQ Analyzer. Clonality was calculated as one minus the Shannon entropy normalized by log2 of the number of productive unique sequences. Public and private clones were assessed among the 100 most prevalent clones of each patient and control. Clones were defined as Susac-specific when absent from the healthy and MS cohorts, from approximately 1,100 published viral clones and from other ImmuneACCESS disease sequences. TCRdb trimmed public reads at Q25 via fastp, called clones via MiXCR and kept in-frame beta chains. Each entry is one CDR3 protein sequence, shown with its most common DNA and genes. These V and J calls are TCRdb output, not the study's own analysis. The sample table lists under 95,000 distinct CDR3 sequences, over 90% of them with a count of one. The leading ten clones occupy over 0.35% of the sample.

Between the V and J ends, shortened by 8 bases and 3 bases respectively, the junction contains 11 bases. The CDR3 spans 12 residues, from the cysteine through the phenylalanine. The read is trimmed to its CDR3 DNA, 36 bases read in frame from base 1. Looking up the germline V gene yields CDR1 ENHRY and CDR2 SYGVKD. Peripheral blood CD8+ and CD4+ T cells from healthy donors, Susac syndrome patients and multiple sclerosis patients were profiled using high-throughput TCR beta sequencing. The Susac syndrome patients fulfilled recently defined diagnostic criteria for either definite or probable disease. Bulk CD8+ and CD4+ T cells were purified magnetically by negative isolation, whereas CD8+ TEMRA cells were enriched by FACS. Blood was drawn into EDTA tubes, processed within 24 hours, and PBMCs were isolated by density gradient centrifugation. PBMCs intended for TCR sequencing were cryopreserved in liquid nitrogen and thawed later in a water bath at 37 degrees C. The sorted or isolated CD4+, CD8+ and CD8+ TEMRA cells had a purity of 90% or higher.

The sequence came from a human donor with Susac syndrome. The source material was CD8+ T cells from PBMCs. This chain joins TRBV10-3 to TRBJ2-7; too little of a D gene remains to name it. The nucleotide sequence is TGTGCCATCTCGGGCGCAAACTACGAGCAGTACTTC. The translation is CAISGANYEQYF.